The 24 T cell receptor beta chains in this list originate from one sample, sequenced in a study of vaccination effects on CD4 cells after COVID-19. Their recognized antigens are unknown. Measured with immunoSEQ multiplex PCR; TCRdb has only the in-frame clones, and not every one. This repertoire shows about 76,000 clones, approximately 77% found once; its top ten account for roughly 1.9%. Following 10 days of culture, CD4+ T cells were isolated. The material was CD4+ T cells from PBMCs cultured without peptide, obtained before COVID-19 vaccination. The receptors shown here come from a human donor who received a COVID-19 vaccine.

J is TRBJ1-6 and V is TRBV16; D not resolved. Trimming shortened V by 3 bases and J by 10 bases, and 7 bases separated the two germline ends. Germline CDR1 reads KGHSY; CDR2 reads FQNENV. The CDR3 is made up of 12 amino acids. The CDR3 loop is CASSHSRSPLHF. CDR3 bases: TGTGCCAGCAGCCACTCCCGGTCACCCCTCCACTTT.

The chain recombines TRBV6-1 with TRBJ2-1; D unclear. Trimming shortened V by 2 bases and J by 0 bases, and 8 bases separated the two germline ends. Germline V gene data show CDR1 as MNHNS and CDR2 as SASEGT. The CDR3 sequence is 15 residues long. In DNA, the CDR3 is TGTGCCAGCAGTGAAAGGTCCTACTCCTACAATGAGCAGTTCTTC. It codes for CASSERSYSYNEQFF.

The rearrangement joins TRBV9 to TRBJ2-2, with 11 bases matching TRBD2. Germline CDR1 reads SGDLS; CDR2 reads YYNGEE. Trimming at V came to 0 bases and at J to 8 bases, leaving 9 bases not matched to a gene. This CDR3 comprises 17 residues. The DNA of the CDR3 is TGTGCCAGCAGCGTAGACCCTAGCGGGGGGACCTTGGGGGAGCTGTTTTTT. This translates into CASSVDPSGGTLGELFF.

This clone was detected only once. CDR3 protein: CASSLSSGGSGKLFF. CDR3 DNA: TGTGCCAGCAGTTTATCGTCGGGGGGAAGTGGAAAACTGTTTTTT. The rearrangement joins TRBV27 to TRBJ1-4, with D possibly being TRBD1 (5 bases). CDR3 length: 15 amino acids. The ends were cut back, 0 bases at V and 10 bases at J, with 15 bases in the middle. Germline V gene data show CDR1 as MNHEY and CDR2 as SMNVEV (reference sequence).

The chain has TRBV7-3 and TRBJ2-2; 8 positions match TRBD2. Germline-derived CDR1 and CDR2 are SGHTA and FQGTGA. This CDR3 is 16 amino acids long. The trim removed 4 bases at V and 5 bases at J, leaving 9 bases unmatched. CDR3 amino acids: CASSSPGLGGTGELFF. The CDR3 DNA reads TGTGCCAGCAGCTCCCCGGGACTAGGGGGGACCGGGGAGCTGTTTTTT.

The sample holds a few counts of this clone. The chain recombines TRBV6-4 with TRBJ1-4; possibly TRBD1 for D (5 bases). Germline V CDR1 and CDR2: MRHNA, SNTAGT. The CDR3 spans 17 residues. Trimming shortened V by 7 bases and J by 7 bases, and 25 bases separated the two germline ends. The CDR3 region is CASKRAGKGVDGEKLFF. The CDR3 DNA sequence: TGTGCCAGCAAGAGGGCAGGGAAGGGTGTTGACGGTGAAAAACTGTTTTTT.

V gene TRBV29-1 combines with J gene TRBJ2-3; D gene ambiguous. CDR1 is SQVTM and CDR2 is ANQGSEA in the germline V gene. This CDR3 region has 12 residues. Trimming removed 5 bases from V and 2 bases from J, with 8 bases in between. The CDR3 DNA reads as TGCAGCGTTCGCGACTTCACAGATACGCAGTATTTT. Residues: CSVRDFTDTQYF.

CDR3 nucleotides: TGTGCCAGCAGCTTACTAAGGACGGGAGCCACACTGCGAGAGACCCAGTACTTC. It specifies CASSLLRTGATLRETQYF. V gene TRBV7-8 combines with J gene TRBJ2-5; tentative D call: TRBD2 (6 bases). Germline values: CDR1 SGHVS, CDR2 FQNEAQ. With 2 bases removed from V and 4 bases from J, the gap between germline ends came to 23 bases. This CDR3 spans 18 amino acids.

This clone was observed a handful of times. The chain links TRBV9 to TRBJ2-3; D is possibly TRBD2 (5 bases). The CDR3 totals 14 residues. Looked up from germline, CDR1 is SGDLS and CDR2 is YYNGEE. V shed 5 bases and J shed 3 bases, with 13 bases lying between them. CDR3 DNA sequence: TGTGCCAGCAGTCGACTGGACTTAACAGATACGCAGTATTTT. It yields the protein CASSRLDLTDTQYF.

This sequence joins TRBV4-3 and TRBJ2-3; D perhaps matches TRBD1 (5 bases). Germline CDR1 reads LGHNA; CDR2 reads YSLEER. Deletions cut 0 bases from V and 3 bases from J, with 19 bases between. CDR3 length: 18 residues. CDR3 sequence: CASSQDMAGNGVTDTQYF. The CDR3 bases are TGCGCCAGCAGCCAAGATATGGCAGGGAATGGGGTAACAGATACGCAGTATTTT.

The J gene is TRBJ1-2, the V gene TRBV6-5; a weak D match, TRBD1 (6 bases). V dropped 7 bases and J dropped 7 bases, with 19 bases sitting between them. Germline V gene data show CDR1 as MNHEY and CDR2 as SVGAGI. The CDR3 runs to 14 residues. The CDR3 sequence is CASIQTGFARGYTF. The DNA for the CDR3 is TGTGCCAGCATTCAGACAGGCTTTGCGCGTGGCTACACCTTC.

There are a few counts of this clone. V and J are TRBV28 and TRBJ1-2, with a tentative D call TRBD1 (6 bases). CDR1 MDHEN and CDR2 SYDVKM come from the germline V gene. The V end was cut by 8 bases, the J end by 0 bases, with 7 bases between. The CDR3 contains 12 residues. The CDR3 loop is CASAGANYGYTF. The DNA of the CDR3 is TGTGCCAGCGCAGGGGCTAACTATGGCTACACCTTC.

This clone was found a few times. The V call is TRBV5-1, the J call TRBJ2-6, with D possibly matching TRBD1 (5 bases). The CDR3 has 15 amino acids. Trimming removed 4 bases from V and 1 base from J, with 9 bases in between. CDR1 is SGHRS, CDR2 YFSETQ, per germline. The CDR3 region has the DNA TGCGCCAGCAGCGGGGCCCCGTCTGGGGCCAACGTCCTGACTTTC. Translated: CASSGAPSGANVLTF.

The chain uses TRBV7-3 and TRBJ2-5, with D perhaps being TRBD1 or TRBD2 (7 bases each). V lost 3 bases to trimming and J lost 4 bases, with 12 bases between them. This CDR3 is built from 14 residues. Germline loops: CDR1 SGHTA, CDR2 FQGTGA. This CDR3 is CASSLTGRGETQYF. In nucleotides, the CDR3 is TGTGCCAGCAGCTTGACAGGGAGGGGAGAGACCCAGTACTTC.

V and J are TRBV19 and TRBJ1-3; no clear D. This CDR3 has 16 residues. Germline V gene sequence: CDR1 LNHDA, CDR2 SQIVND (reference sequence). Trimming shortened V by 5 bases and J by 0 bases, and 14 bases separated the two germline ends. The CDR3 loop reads CASSSRGPVSGNTIYF. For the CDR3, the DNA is TGTGCCAGTAGTTCTCGCGGTCCCGTCTCTGGAAACACCATATATTTT. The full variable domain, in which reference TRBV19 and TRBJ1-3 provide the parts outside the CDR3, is DGGITQSPKYLFRKEGQNVTLSCEQNLNHDAMYWYRQDPGQGLRLIYYSQIVNDFQKGDIAEGYSVSREKKESFPLTVTSAQKNPTAFYLCASSSRGPVSGNTIYFGEGSWLTVV.

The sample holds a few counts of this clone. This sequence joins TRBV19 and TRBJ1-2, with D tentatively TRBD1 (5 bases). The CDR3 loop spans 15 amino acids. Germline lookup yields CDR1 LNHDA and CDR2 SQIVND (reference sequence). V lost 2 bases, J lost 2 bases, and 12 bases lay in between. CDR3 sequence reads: CASSIYDSLNYGYTF. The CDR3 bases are TGTGCCAGTAGTATATATGACAGCTTGAACTATGGCTACACCTTC.

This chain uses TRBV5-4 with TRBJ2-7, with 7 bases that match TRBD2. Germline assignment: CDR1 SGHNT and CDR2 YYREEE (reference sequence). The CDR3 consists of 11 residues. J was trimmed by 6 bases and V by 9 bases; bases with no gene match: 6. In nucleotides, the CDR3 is TGTGCCACCGGCGGGGGTGGCGAGCAGTACGTC. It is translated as CATGGGGEQYV.

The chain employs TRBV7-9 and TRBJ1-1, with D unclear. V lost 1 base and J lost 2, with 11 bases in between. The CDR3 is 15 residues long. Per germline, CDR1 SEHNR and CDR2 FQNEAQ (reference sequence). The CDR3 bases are TGTGCCAGCAGCTTAGAAGTAGCGATAAACACTGAAGCTTTCTTT. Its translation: CASSLEVAINTEAFF.

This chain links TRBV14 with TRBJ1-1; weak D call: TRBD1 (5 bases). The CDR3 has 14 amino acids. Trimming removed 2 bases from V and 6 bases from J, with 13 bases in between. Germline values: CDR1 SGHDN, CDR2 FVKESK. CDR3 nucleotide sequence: TGTGCCAGCAGCCAACTCGGGACGGACCCTGAAGCTTTCTTT. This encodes CASSQLGTDPEAFF.

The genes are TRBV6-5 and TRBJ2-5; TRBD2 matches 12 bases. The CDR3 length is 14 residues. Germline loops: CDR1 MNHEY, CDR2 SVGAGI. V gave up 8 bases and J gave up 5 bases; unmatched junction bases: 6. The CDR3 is CASASGGVWETQYF. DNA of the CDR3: TGTGCCAGCGCTAGCGGGGGGGTTTGGGAGACCCAGTACTTC.

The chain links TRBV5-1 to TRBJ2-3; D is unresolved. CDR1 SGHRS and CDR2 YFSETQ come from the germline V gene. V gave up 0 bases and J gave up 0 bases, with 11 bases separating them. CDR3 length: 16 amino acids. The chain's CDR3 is CASSLVPGLSTDTQYF. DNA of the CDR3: TGCGCCAGCAGCTTGGTCCCGGGCCTAAGCACAGATACGCAGTATTTT.

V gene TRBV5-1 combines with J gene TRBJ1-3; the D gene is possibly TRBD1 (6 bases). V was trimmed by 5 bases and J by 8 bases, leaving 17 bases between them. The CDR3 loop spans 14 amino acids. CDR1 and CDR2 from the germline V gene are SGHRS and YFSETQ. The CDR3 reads CASRGGRECYTIYF. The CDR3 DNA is TGCGCCAGCAGGGGGGGCAGGGAGTGTTACACCATATATTTT.

The CDR3 DNA is TGTGCCAGCAAGTCCTCGGGGCTTCAAGAGACCCAGTACTTC. As protein: CASKSSGLQETQYF. The V and J genes are TRBV3-1 (or the pseudogene TRBV3-2) and TRBJ2-5; D is perhaps TRBD1 or TRBD2 (5 bases each). Trimming pared 7 bases from V and 2 bases from J, leaving 14 bases between. This CDR3 comprises 14 residues. Germline V lookup: CDR1 LGHDT, CDR2 YNNKEL (reference sequence).

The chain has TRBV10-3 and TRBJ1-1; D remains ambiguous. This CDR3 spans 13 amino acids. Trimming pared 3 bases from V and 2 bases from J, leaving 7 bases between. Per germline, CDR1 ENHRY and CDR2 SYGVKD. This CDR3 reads CAISDLSNTEAFF. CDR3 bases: TGTGCCATCAGTGATCTAAGCAACACTGAAGCTTTCTTT.